This T cell receptor (beta chain) comes out of a study of cytomegalovirus exposure and HLA in healthy donors. This PCR relied on a set of 60 Vbeta primers and 13 Jbeta primers. The method was immunoSEQ multiplex PCR; TCRdb's version includes in-frame clones alone and lacks a portion of them. The sample gives around 160,000 clones, about three quarters of which show up once; 3% is in the top ten. The CDR3 contains 17 residues. Germline loops: CDR1 MDHEN, CDR2 SYDVKM. The junction had 13 bases not matched to a gene; V was cut back by 6 bases and J by 4 bases. Specimen: PBMCs. The chain has TRBV28 and TRBJ1-3, with 9 positions matching TRBD1. The sequence was collected from a middle-aged man in good health and CMV-seropositive. The CDR3 DNA reads as TGTGCCAGCAGCCACTACTCACAGGGGGCGCGGGGAAACACCATATATTTT. This encodes CASSHYSQGARGNTIYF.